This record covers a single T cell receptor beta chain. Its antigen is unidentified. The germline CDR1 and CDR2 sequences are MNHEY and SVGAGI. The CDR3 has 15 amino acids. V was pared by 2 bases and J by 2 bases, with 12 bases between. This sample is part of a study of cytomegalovirus exposure and HLA in healthy donors. Study-level findings and limits: Per a later analysis, 15,000 to 20,000 TCR beta sequences showed association with HLA alleles at 0.05 false discovery rate.

PCR used 60 Vbeta primers and 13 Jbeta primers. Produced via immunoSEQ multiplex PCR; TCRdb's table is partial and in-frame only. In the table there are over 150,000 clones, 75% to 85% of which are singletons. This sequence joins TRBV6-5 and TRBJ1-2; no reliable D call. Sample: PBMCs. The TCR sequence derives from a woman between 50 and 59 years old in good health and CMV-seropositive. The DNA of the CDR3 is TGTGCCAGCAGTTACGGTATGACGGGGAACTATGGCTACACCTTC. It encodes CASSYGMTGNYGYTF.